The 19 T cell receptor beta chains below were found in one sample sequenced in a study of Ad26.COV2.S vaccination and SARS-CoV-2 variants (dated by TCRdb to 2020 to 2022). The treatment or condition label of this sample denotes: around 19 received Ad26.COV2.S at low or high dose, single or two shots; a few received placebo; per-sample allocation not given. For vaccine and placebo recipients, the sequenced repertoires came from samples collected on day 63 after the first injection. The library was prepared using the immunoSEQ multiplex PCR assay. In TCRdb, the immuneACCESS table is reduced to in-frame sequences with V and J assigned. These tables do not hold every clone; where another copy was compared, an unresolved V gene accounts for under half, and the others remain unexplained. The sample table records about 400,000 clones; about 91% of these occur just once. Jointly, the top ten make up 1.9% of the sample.

Specimen: peripheral blood, collected in a trial of Ad26.COV2.S vaccine versus placebo. Receptor source: a person between 18 and 59 years old who received the Ad26.COV2.S COVID-19 vaccine or a placebo.

The J gene is TRBJ2-3, the V gene TRBV7-9, with 10 bases aligning to TRBD2. Germline CDR1 is SEHNR and CDR2 is FQNEAQ (reference sequence). J was trimmed by 0 bases and V by 8 bases; bases with no gene match: 5. The CDR3 has 15 amino acids. The CDR3 here is CASWGLALSTDTQYF. The CDR3 nucleotides read TGTGCCAGCTGGGGACTAGCGCTCAGCACAGATACGCAGTATTTT.

V and J are TRBV7-8 and TRBJ2-6; D remains unclear. This CDR3 is 13 amino acids long. Germline CDR1 and CDR2: SGHVS and FQNEAQ. Trimming left V 7 bases short and J 0 bases short, with 4 bases between. DNA of the CDR3: TGTGCCAGCACGGACTCTGGGGCCAACGTCCTGACTTTC. Its protein is CASTDSGANVLTF.

V gene TRBV28 combines with J gene TRBJ2-3; TRBD2 aligns across 8 bases. CDR1 is MDHEN and CDR2 is SYDVKM in the germline V gene. Trimming cost V 4 bases and J 3 bases; bases outside gene matches: 9. The CDR3 is made up of 16 amino acids. The CDR3 is CASSSSGLAFTDTQYF. The DNA of the CDR3 is TGTGCCAGCAGTTCCTCAGGACTAGCTTTTACAGATACGCAGTATTTT.

This clone was counted ten times or more. The chain links TRBV2 to TRBJ1-2; D call uncertain. The ends were cut back, 7 bases at V and 3 bases at J, with 9 bases in the middle. CDR1 is SNHLY, CDR2 FYNNEI, per germline. The CDR3 is made up of 12 amino acids. The CDR3 DNA sequence: TGTGCCAGCACCCCCCGGGACTATGGCTACACCTTC. This translates into CASTPRDYGYTF. Combining the CDR3 with reference TRBV2 and TRBJ1-2 gives the whole variable domain EPEVTQTPSHQVTQMGQEVILRCVPISNHLYFYWYRQILGQKVEFLVSFYNNEISEKSEIFDDQFSVERPDGSNFTLKIRSTKLEDSAMYFCASTPRDYGYTFGSGTRLTVV.

This sequence joins TRBV16 and TRBJ2-7; 10 positions agree with TRBD2. J was trimmed by 3 bases and V by 1 base; bases with no gene match: 3. Germline CDR1 is KGHSY and CDR2 is FQNENV. The CDR3 is made up of 15 amino acids. Here the CDR3 reads CASSQYTSGVYEQYF. In DNA, the CDR3 is TGTGCCAGCAGCCAATACACTAGCGGGGTCTACGAGCAGTACTTC.

The chain is built from TRBV7-3 and TRBJ2-6; D is possibly TRBD1 or TRBD2 (5 bases each). V lost 2 bases and J 7 bases, leaving 12 bases between the germline ends. Germline lookup yields CDR1 SGHTA and CDR2 FQGTGA. CDR3 length: 15 residues. CDR3 nucleotides: TGTGCCAGCAGCTTAGGGGGTATAGATGCCAACGTCCTGACTTTC. The encoded protein is CASSLGGIDANVLTF.

This clone is a singleton in its sample. The rearrangement links TRBV5-8 to TRBJ2-7, with D possibly being TRBD1 (6 bases). The CDR3 length is 15 residues. Trimming shortened V by 4 bases and J by 0 bases, and 14 bases separated the two germline ends. Germline CDR1 and CDR2: SGHTS and YDEGEE. Here the CDR3 reads CASSLPTGSSYEQYF. In nucleotides, the CDR3 is TGTGCCAGCAGCCTTCCGACAGGATCCTCCTACGAGCAGTACTTC. Supplemented by reference TRBV5-8 and TRBJ2-7, the full variable domain reads EAGVTQSPTHLIKTRGQQATLRCSPISGHTSVYWYQQALGLGLQFLLWYDEGEERNRGNFPPRFSGRQFPNYSSELNVNALELEDSALYLCASSLPTGSSYEQYFGPGTRLTVT.

The chain is built from TRBV28 and TRBJ2-7, with D maybe TRBD1 (6 bases). The CDR3 consists of 13 residues. Per the germline V gene, CDR1 is MDHEN and CDR2 is SYDVKM. V gave up 4 bases and J gave up 4 bases, with 11 bases separating them. The DNA of the CDR3 is TGTGCCAGCAGTTCCCTTGACAGGTACGAGCAGTACTTC. As protein: CASSSLDRYEQYF.

The V and J genes are TRBV3-1 (or the pseudogene TRBV3-2) and TRBJ2-1, with unresolved D. Germline CDR1 and CDR2: LGHDT and YNNKEL (reference sequence). The CDR3 runs 15 residues. The germline V and J ends were trimmed by 1 base and 6 bases, with 13 bases remaining between them. The CDR3 spells CASSQAVGFGNEQFF. In DNA form, the CDR3 reads TGTGCCAGCAGCCAAGCCGTTGGTTTTGGCAATGAGCAGTTCTTC.

The V and J genes are TRBV30 and TRBJ2-3; a possible D gene is TRBD1 (5 bases). The CDR3 is 12 residues long. Germline V gene sequence: CDR1 GTSNPN, CDR2 SVGIG (reference sequence). The V end was cut by 0 bases, the J end by 11 bases, with 12 bases between. Here the CDR3 reads CAWSVDAGKQYF. The CDR3 DNA sequence: TGTGCCTGGAGTGTAGACGCAGGGAAGCAGTATTTT.

The J gene is TRBJ2-1, the V gene TRBV6-6, with 10 bases fitting TRBD2. From germline, CDR1 is MNHNY and CDR2 SVGAGI (reference sequence). CDR3 length equals 18 residues. V shed 6 bases and J 9 bases; nucleotides not matched to a gene: 20. The CDR3 loop reads CASRRPAAGGPPIIEQFF. CDR3 coding DNA: TGTGCCAGCAGACGACCGGCAGCGGGAGGGCCCCCAATAATTGAGCAGTTCTTC.

This chain connects TRBV29-1 to TRBJ2-3; D remains unclear. The CDR3 extends over 11 amino acids. The V gene's germline CDR1 is SQVTM and CDR2 ANQGSEA. This chain's CDR3 is CSGSFTDTQYF. The CDR3 nucleotides are TGCAGTGGATCCTTCACAGATACGCAGTATTTT.

This chain joins TRBV7-9 and TRBJ2-1; D is unresolved. The CDR3 loop spans 14 amino acids. Trimming removed 7 bases at V and 1 base at J, with 11 bases between. Germline V CDR1 and CDR2: SEHNR, FQNEAQ (reference sequence). CDR3 nucleotide sequence: TGTGCCAGCACGCCCACGCATTCCTACAATGAGCAGTTCTTC. Translation: CASTPTHSYNEQFF.

V and J are TRBV6-5 and TRBJ1-6, with no clear D. The CDR3 length is 16 residues. Germline CDR1 and CDR2: MNHEY and SVGAGI. Trimming cost V 0 bases and J 0 bases, with 6 bases left between them. CDR3 coding DNA: TGTGCCAGCAGTTACTCTCTTGGCTCCTATAATTCACCCCTCCACTTT. This translates into CASSYSLGSYNSPLHF.

This chain connects TRBV28 to TRBJ2-2; D uncertain. CDR1 MDHEN and CDR2 SYDVKM come from the germline V gene. With 5 bases removed from V and 1 base from J, the gap between germline ends came to 11 bases. The CDR3 spans 15 residues. This CDR3 is CASSPSGLNTGELFF. The CDR3 nucleotides are TGTGCCAGCAGTCCTTCCGGGTTGAACACCGGGGAGCTGTTTTTT.

J is TRBJ2-1 and V is TRBV29-1; D uncertain. Trimming stripped 7 bases from V and 8 bases from J, with 12 bases between. In germline, CDR1 is SQVTM, CDR2 ANQGSEA. CDR3 length: 11 residues. CDR3 bases: TGCAGCGCCGATATGGGCCATGAGCAGTTCTTC. It codes for CSADMGHEQFF.

The CDR3 bases are TGTGCCAGCAGCTTTGGGGACTTGACGGGAGTAGGGCAGTTCTTC. This encodes CASSFGDLTGVGQFF. V usage is TRBV5-6 and J usage is TRBJ2-1, with D possibly being TRBD2 (6 bases). CDR1 SGHDT and CDR2 YYEEEE come from the germline V gene. V lost 2 bases and J 12 bases, leaving 21 bases between the germline ends. The CDR3 has 15 residues.

The J gene is TRBJ2-1, the V gene TRBV27; TRBD1 is a possible D gene (5 bases). The germline V gene has CDR1 MNHEY and CDR2 SMNVEV (reference sequence). Trimming stripped 3 bases from V and 7 bases from J, with 16 bases between. This CDR3 is built from 15 residues. The DNA for the CDR3 is TGTGCCAGCAGTTTTAGGGGTTCCCGTTTTAATGAGCAGTTCTTC. Its translation: CASSFRGSRFNEQFF.

The chain couples TRBV5-1 to TRBJ2-7, with 7 bases lining up with TRBD1. CDR3 length: 16 residues. Germline trimming cut 0 bases from V and 1 base from J; bases unmatched to any gene: 7. Looked up from germline, CDR1 is SGHRS and CDR2 is YFSETQ. The CDR3: CASSLEVGTASYEQYF. Written as DNA, the CDR3 is TGCGCCAGCAGCTTGGAGGTAGGGACAGCGTCCTACGAGCAGTACTTC.